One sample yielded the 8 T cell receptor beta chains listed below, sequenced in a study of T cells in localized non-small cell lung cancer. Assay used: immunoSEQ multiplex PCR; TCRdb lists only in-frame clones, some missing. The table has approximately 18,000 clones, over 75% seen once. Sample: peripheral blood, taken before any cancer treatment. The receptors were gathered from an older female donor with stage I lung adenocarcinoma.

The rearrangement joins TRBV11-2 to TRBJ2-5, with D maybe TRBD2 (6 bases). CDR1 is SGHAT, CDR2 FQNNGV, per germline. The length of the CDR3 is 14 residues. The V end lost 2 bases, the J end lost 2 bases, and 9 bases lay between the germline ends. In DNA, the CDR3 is TGTGCCAGCAGCTTACGGAGGGGACAAGAGACCCAGTACTTC. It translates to CASSLRRGQETQYF.

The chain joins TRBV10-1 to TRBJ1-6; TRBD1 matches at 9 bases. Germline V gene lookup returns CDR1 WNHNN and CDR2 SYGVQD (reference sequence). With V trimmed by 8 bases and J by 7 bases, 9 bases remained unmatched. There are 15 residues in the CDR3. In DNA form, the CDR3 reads TGCGCCAGCTCACCACAGACAGGGGGAAATTCACCCCTCCACTTT. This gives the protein CASSPQTGGNSPLHF.

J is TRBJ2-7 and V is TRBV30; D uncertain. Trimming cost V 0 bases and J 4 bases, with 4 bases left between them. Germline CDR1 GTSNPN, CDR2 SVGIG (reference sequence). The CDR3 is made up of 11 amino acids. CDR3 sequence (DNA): TGTGCCTGGAGTGTTCATTACGAGCAGTACTTC. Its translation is CAWSVHYEQYF.

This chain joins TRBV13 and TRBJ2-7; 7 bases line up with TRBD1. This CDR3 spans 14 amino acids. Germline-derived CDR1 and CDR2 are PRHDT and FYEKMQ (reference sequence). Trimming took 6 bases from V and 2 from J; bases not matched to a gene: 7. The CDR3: CASSTAGGAYEQYF. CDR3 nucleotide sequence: TGTGCCAGCAGTACGGCAGGGGGAGCCTACGAGCAGTACTTC.

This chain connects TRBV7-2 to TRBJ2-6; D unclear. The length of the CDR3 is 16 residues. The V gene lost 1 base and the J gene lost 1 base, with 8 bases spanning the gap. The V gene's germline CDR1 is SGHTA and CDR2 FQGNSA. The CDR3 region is CASSLDGLSGANVLTF. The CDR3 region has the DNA TGTGCCAGCAGCTTAGACGGGCTGTCTGGGGCCAACGTCCTGACTTTC.

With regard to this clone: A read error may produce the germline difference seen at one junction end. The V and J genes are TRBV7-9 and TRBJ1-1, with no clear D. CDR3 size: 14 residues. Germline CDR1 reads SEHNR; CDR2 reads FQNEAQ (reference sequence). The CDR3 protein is CASSLPPGNPEAFF. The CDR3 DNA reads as TGTGCCAGCAGCCTCCCTCCCGGGAACCCTGAAGCTTTCTTT.

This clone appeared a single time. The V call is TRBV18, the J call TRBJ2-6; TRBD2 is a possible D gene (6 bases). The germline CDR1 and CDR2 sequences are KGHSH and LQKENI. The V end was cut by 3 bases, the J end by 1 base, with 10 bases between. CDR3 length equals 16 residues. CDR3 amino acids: CASSPWGESGANVLTF. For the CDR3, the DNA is TGTGCCAGCTCACCCTGGGGGGAGTCTGGGGCCAACGTCCTGACTTTC. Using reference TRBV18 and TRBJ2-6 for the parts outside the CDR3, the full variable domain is NAGVMQNPRHLVRRRGQEARLRCSPMKGHSHVYWYRQLPEEGLKFMVYLQKENIIDESGMPKERFSAEFPKEGPSILRIQQVVRGDSAAYFCASSPWGESGANVLTFGAGSRLTVL.

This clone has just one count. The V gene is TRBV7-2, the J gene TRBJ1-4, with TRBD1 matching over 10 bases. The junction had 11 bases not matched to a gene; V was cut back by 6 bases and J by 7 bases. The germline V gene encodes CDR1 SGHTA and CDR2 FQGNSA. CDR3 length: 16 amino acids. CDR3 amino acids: CASSRETGGLSEKLFF. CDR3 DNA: TGTGCCAGCAGTAGGGAGACAGGGGGCTTAAGTGAAAAACTGTTTTTT.